The 26 T cell receptor beta chains below come from one sample, sequenced in a study of shared clonotypes between healthy human individuals. Libraries were prepared by immunoSEQ multiplex PCR; TCRdb keeps only in-frame clonotypes and omits some of them. The table shows about 710,000 clones, with roughly 72% occurring only once. The sample was memory CD4+ T cells sorted from blood. Subset here: CD45RA-negative fraction. The receptors derive from a woman aged 30 to 39 in good health.

The chain joins TRBV10-1 to TRBJ1-1; tentatively, D is TRBD1 (5 bases). The V end was cut by 3 bases, the J end by 11 bases, with 19 bases between. The germline V gene encodes CDR1 WNHNN and CDR2 SYGVQD (reference sequence). This CDR3 contains 14 residues. CDR3 DNA: TGCGCCAGCAGTGAAGGTTTTCGAGGGGTTCGGGCTTTCTTT. It translates to CASSEGFRGVRAFF.

This clone has more than one count but fewer than ten. The J gene is TRBJ2-1, the V gene TRBV27; no reliable D call. Trimming shortened V by 6 bases and J by 7 bases, and 4 bases separated the two germline ends. Looked up from germline, CDR1 is MNHEY and CDR2 is SMNVEV (reference sequence). The CDR3 covers 10 residues. This CDR3 is CASSDNEQFF. CDR3 nucleotide sequence: TGTGCCAGCAGCGATAATGAGCAGTTCTTC.

This clone was detected only once. CDR3 in amino acids: CASSDLARTGELFF. CDR3 bases: TGTGCCAGCAGTGATCTCGCCCGGACCGGGGAGCTGTTTTTT. This chain links TRBV25-1 with TRBJ2-2; D uncertain. The V end lost 3 bases, the J end lost 5 bases, and 10 bases lay between the germline ends. The CDR3 is made up of 14 amino acids. Germline V gene data show CDR1 as MGHDK and CDR2 as SYGVNS.

This chain links TRBV29-1 with TRBJ2-5; D is possibly TRBD1 (6 bases). Germline V gene lookup returns CDR1 SQVTM and CDR2 ANQGSEA. The germline V and J ends were trimmed by 6 bases and 1 base, with 12 bases remaining between them. This CDR3 region has 13 residues. CDR3: CSVNTGSQETQYF. Here the CDR3 DNA reads TGCAGCGTCAATACAGGGTCCCAAGAGACCCAGTACTTC.

V is TRBV5-8 and J is TRBJ2-1, with 12 bases lining up with TRBD1. This CDR3 spans 15 amino acids. Germline lookup yields CDR1 SGHTS and CDR2 YDEGEE. Trimming cost V 4 bases and J 7 bases; bases outside gene matches: 6. CDR3 loop: CASSPGQGAWNEQFF. DNA for the CDR3: TGTGCCAGCAGCCCGGGACAGGGGGCATGGAATGAGCAGTTCTTC.

CDR3 bases: TGTGCCAGCAGCCCCCTTCCCCGGGAGGGATTGGAGACCCAGTACTTC. Translated, it gives CASSPLPREGLETQYF. This chain connects TRBV14 to TRBJ2-5; 8 bases line up with TRBD2. After removal of 4 bases from V and 5 bases from J, the junction contained 12 bases not matched to a gene. Germline CDR1 reads SGHDN; CDR2 reads FVKESK. CDR3 size: 16 residues. The whole variable domain, filled in from reference TRBV14 and TRBJ2-5, reads EAGVTQFPSHSVIEKGQTVTLRCDPISGHDNLYWYRRVMGKEIKFLLHFVKESKQDESGMPNNRFLAERTGGTYSTLKVQPAELEDSGVYFCASSPLPREGLETQYFGPGTRLLVL.

The V call is TRBV11-2, the J call TRBJ2-3; D is unresolved. V was cut by 5 bases and J by 2 bases, with 23 bases left in between. This CDR3 has 18 amino acids. CDR1 is SGHAT and CDR2 is FQNNGV in the germline V gene. CDR3 loop: CASSRGSLGGESTDTQYF. CDR3 coding DNA: TGTGCCAGCAGCCGAGGATCGTTAGGCGGAGAGTCCACAGATACGCAGTATTTT.

The chain recombines TRBV7-9 with TRBJ1-1; D not certain. V dropped 0 bases and J dropped 0 bases, with 14 bases sitting between them. The CDR3 has 17 amino acids. Germline V lookup: CDR1 SEHNR, CDR2 FQNEAQ (reference sequence). DNA of the CDR3: TGTGCCAGCAGCTTAGCGGGTCTCCTTGCCATGAACACTGAAGCTTTCTTT. Amino acid sequence: CASSLAGLLAMNTEAFF.

This clone was picked up a small number of times. The V call is TRBV18, the J call TRBJ2-1; the D gene could be TRBD1 or TRBD2 (5 bases each). The germline CDR1 and CDR2 sequences are KGHSH and LQKENI. The length of the CDR3 is 14 residues. Trimming stripped 1 base from V and 5 bases from J, with 9 bases between. The CDR3 coding sequence is TGTGCCAGCTCACCACGGGACCAGAACAATGAGCAGTTCTTC. Its translation: CASSPRDQNNEQFF. The entire variable domain, with the rest obtained from reference TRBV18 and TRBJ2-1, is as follows: NAGVMQNPRHLVRRRGQEARLRCSPMKGHSHVYWYRQLPEEGLKFMVYLQKENIIDESGMPKERFSAEFPKEGPSILRIQQVVRGDSAAYFCASSPRDQNNEQFFGPGTRLTVL.

The chain uses TRBV7-2 and TRBJ2-3; D may be TRBD2 (5 bases). The germline gives CDR1 SGHTA, CDR2 FQGNSA. The CDR3 contains 15 residues. Trimming cost V 6 bases and J 0 bases, with 13 bases left between them. In DNA form, the CDR3 reads TGTGCCAGCAGAGAAACTAGGACCAGCACAGATACGCAGTATTTT. Translating it yields CASRETRTSTDTQYF.

Concerning this clone itself: Other DNA sequences within the sample encode an identical CDR3. CDR3 region: CASSITQNYGYTF. CDR3 nucleotides: TGTGCCAGTAGTATCACCCAGAACTATGGCTACACCTTC. The chain employs TRBV19 and TRBJ1-2; D not certain. V dropped 3 bases and J dropped 2 bases, with 7 bases sitting between them. This CDR3 has 13 residues. Germline loops: CDR1 LNHDA, CDR2 SQIVND (reference sequence).

The genes are TRBV18 and TRBJ2-7, with a possible D match to TRBD2 (6 bases). Trimming removed 3 bases from V and 5 bases from J, with 17 bases in between. The CDR3 has 15 residues. Germline loops: CDR1 KGHSH, CDR2 LQKENI. CDR3 sequence: CASSPVQTGANEQYF. The CDR3 DNA sequence: TGTGCCAGCTCACCTGTTCAGACGGGAGCCAACGAGCAGTACTTC. Variable domain in full (rest from reference TRBV18 and TRBJ2-7): NAGVMQNPRHLVRRRGQEARLRCSPMKGHSHVYWYRQLPEEGLKFMVYLQKENIIDESGMPKERFSAEFPKEGPSILRIQQVVRGDSAAYFCASSPVQTGANEQYFGPGTRLTVT.

This chain connects TRBV5-1 to TRBJ2-1; 11 positions match TRBD2. From germline, CDR1 is SGHRS and CDR2 YFSETQ. The V gene end was trimmed by 2 bases and the J gene end by 9 bases; junction bases not matched to a gene: 7. The CDR3 length is 15 residues. The CDR3 is CASSFAVSGRGEQFF. Written as DNA, the CDR3 is TGCGCCAGCAGCTTCGCAGTTAGCGGGAGGGGTGAGCAGTTCTTC.

CDR3 region: CASSVYDYGYTF. CDR3 coding DNA: TGTGCCAGCAGCGTGTACGATTATGGCTACACCTTC. The chain carries TRBV5-6 and TRBJ1-2; D remains ambiguous. Trimming removed 4 bases from V and 5 bases from J, with 9 bases in between. Germline V gene sequence: CDR1 SGHDT, CDR2 YYEEEE. This CDR3 is built from 12 residues.

V gene TRBV27 combines with J gene TRBJ2-2; the match to TRBD1 covers 8 bases. V shed 1 base and J 7 bases; nucleotides not matched to a gene: 8. CDR3 length: 16 amino acids. Germline CDR1 is MNHEY and CDR2 is SMNVEV (reference sequence). The CDR3 DNA sequence: TGTGCCAGCAGTTTATGGGCAGGGGGCGCGGGCGGGGAGCTGTTTTTT. Translating it yields CASSLWAGGAGGELFF.

As concerns this clone: It is likely a read error: a sequence one base away is far more abundant. The chain has TRBV14 and TRBJ2-1; TRBD2 matches at 12 bases. CDR3 length: 16 amino acids. Trimming took 4 bases from V and 11 from J; bases not matched to a gene: 12. CDR1 and CDR2 (germline): SGHDN, FVKESK. DNA for the CDR3: TGTGCCAGCAGCCGAGGACTAGCGGGGAGGGAGAATAAGCAGTTCTTC. Amino acids: CASSRGLAGRENKQFF.

The chain uses TRBV28 and TRBJ2-7; D might be TRBD1 (5 bases). Germline V gene lookup returns CDR1 MDHEN and CDR2 SYDVKM. Deletions cut 7 bases from V and 1 base from J, with 20 bases between. This CDR3 region has 16 residues. The CDR3 loop is CASISPIGARSYEQYF. CDR3 nucleotide sequence: TGTGCCAGCATCTCGCCCATAGGGGCGCGGTCCTACGAGCAGTACTTC.

The chain recombines TRBV5-1 with TRBJ2-7, with a weak D call TRBD2 (5 bases). The germline CDR1 and CDR2 sequences are SGHRS and YFSETQ. This CDR3 contains 16 residues. The ends were cut back, 4 bases at V and 6 bases at J, with 23 bases in the middle. In nucleotides, the CDR3 is TGCGCCAGCAGCCCGGGATCTGGTAGCGCAAACCTCGAGCAGTACTTC. This sequence encodes CASSPGSGSANLEQYF.

The chain recombines TRBV4-1 with TRBJ2-7; maybe TRBD1 (5 bases). The length of the CDR3 is 18 residues. Trimming removed 0 bases from V and 1 base from J, with 19 bases in between. Germline lookup yields CDR1 MGHRA and CDR2 YSYEKL. In DNA, the CDR3 is TGCGCCAGCAGCCAAGAGCTTCTACAGGCGCTGACATCCTACGAGCAGTACTTC. Amino acids: CASSQELLQALTSYEQYF.

This chain links TRBV2 with TRBJ2-5; no clear D. Germline CDR1 and CDR2: SNHLY and FYNNEI. Trimming shortened V by 1 base and J by 10 bases, and 7 bases separated the two germline ends. This CDR3 contains 11 residues. CDR3 region: CASSEVAYQYF. The DNA of the CDR3 is TGTGCCAGCAGTGAAGTAGCCTACCAGTACTTC. Full variable domain (remainder filled in from reference TRBV2 and TRBJ2-5): EPEVTQTPSHQVTQMGQEVILRCVPISNHLYFYWYRQILGQKVEFLVSFYNNEISEKSEIFDDQFSVERPDGSNFTLKIRSTKLEDSAMYFCASSEVAYQYFGPGTRLLVL.

Points on this clone: At one end, the junction sequence differs from germline, possibly due to a read error. This same CDR3 is encoded by further DNA sequences in the sample. The chain combines TRBV18 with TRBJ2-7; TRBD2 aligns across 13 bases. This CDR3 spans 16 amino acids. CDR1 and CDR2 from the germline V gene are KGHSH and LQKENI. The CDR3 DNA reads as TGTGCCAGCTCGCCACCGGGACTAGCGGGAACGTACGAGCAGTACTTC. It specifies CASSPPGLAGTYEQYF. Full variable domain (rest looked up from reference TRBV18 and TRBJ2-7): NAGVMQNPRHLVRRRGQEARLRCSPMKGHSHVYWYRQLPEEGLKFMVYLQKENIIDESGMPKERFSAEFPKEGPSILRIQQVVRGDSAAYFCASSPPGLAGTYEQYFGPGTRLTVT.

V usage is TRBV2 and J usage is TRBJ1-1; D remains ambiguous. The ends were cut back, 5 bases at V and 9 bases at J, with 22 bases in the middle. There are 15 residues in the CDR3. CDR1 is SNHLY, CDR2 FYNNEI, per germline. The DNA for the CDR3 is TGTGCCAGCAGTCACTCCCCCGGCACCGCAAGGCAAGCTTTCTTT. Encoded protein: CASSHSPGTARQAFF.

This chain connects TRBV9 to TRBJ2-5; D is perhaps TRBD1 (6 bases). This CDR3 has 14 residues. Trimming stripped 4 bases from V and 5 bases from J, with 15 bases between. The germline gives CDR1 SGDLS, CDR2 YYNGEE. DNA for the CDR3: TGTGCCAGCAGCAGAGGCCAGGGGTTGGAGACCCAGTACTTC. Translating gives CASSRGQGLETQYF. Combining the CDR3 with reference TRBV9 and TRBJ2-5 gives the whole variable domain DSGVTQTPKHLITATGQRVTLRCSPRSGDLSVYWYQQSLDQGLQFLIQYYNGEERAKGNILERFSAQQFPDLHSELNLSSLELGDSALYFCASSRGQGLETQYFGPGTRLLVL.

The chain combines TRBV19 with TRBJ2-2; D remains unclear. This CDR3 contains 13 residues. Looked up from germline, CDR1 is LNHDA and CDR2 is SQIVND (reference sequence). Trimming left V 6 bases short and J 0 bases short, with 5 bases between. The DNA for the CDR3 is TGTGCCAGTAGGGAGCCGAACACCGGGGAGCTGTTTTTT. Its translation is CASREPNTGELFF. The entire variable domain, with the rest obtained from reference TRBV19 and TRBJ2-2, is as follows: DGGITQSPKYLFRKEGQNVTLSCEQNLNHDAMYWYRQDPGQGLRLIYYSQIVNDFQKGDIAEGYSVSREKKESFPLTVTSAQKNPTAFYLCASREPNTGELFFGEGSRLTVL.

CDR3 sequence (DNA): TGTGCCAGCAGCCGAGGGGACAGGACCCCATGGAGCTCTGGAAACACCATATATTTT. This encodes CASSRGDRTPWSSGNTIYF. The chain recombines TRBV13 with TRBJ1-3, with TRBD1 matching over 8 bases. The junction had 15 bases not matched to a gene; V was cut back by 5 bases and J by 0 bases. Germline V lookup: CDR1 PRHDT, CDR2 FYEKMQ (reference sequence). This CDR3 has 19 amino acids.

This clone came up a few times. The chain is built from TRBV7-2 and TRBJ1-2; D perhaps matches TRBD1 (6 bases). CDR1 SGHTA and CDR2 FQGNSA come from the germline V gene. Trimming took off 0 bases at V and 8 bases at J, with 10 bases between the two ends. This CDR3 region has 13 residues. The CDR3: CASSLAQGDGYTF. CDR3 sequence (DNA): TGTGCCAGCAGCTTAGCACAGGGAGACGGCTACACCTTC.